The clone carrying this TCR beta chain was observed a few times. This sample was included in a study of blood T cell repertoires in COVID-19. Germline V gene sequence: CDR1 MNHEY, CDR2 SVGAGI. There are 12 residues in the CDR3. The V end was cut by 7 bases, the J end by 9 bases, with 13 bases between. Clones were sequenced by immunoSEQ multiplex PCR, and TCRdb holds only the in-frame ones, with some missing. The sample records 350,000 to 450,000 clones, about 88% being singletons. The specimen was PBMCs or T cells enriched from blood (not recorded which). The chain carries TRBV6-5 and TRBJ2-1; D gene unclear. The clonotype was recovered from a woman under 30 who had been exposed to COVID-19. CDR3 nucleotide sequence: TGTGCCAGCACCTCCGTTGGCGGTGAGCAGTTCTTC. Its protein product is CASTSVGGEQFF.